In this sample, the clone carrying this T cell receptor beta chain turned up once. This record belongs to a study of blood T cell repertoires in COVID-19. About the study: Nucleic acid was either cDNA or gDNA, and it came from T cells, B-cell-depleted T cells, or PBMCs.

The germline V gene has CDR1 MDHEN and CDR2 SYDVKM. Trimming took off 3 bases at V and 4 bases at J, with 10 bases between the two ends. This CDR3 spans 14 amino acids. Per the original data handling: Estimates of nucleated cell counts were drawn from the amplification of reference gene primers. TCRdb keeps only in-frame clones here, not all; method: immunoSEQ multiplex PCR. The DNA was the basis for D and trimming; V, J and clone size are from that table. The data show about 21,000 clones, roughly four fifths seen once. The sequence was obtained from a human donor in a cohort sampled during active COVID-19. The chain is built from TRBV28 and TRBJ2-1; D ambiguous. Sample: peripheral blood. DNA for the CDR3: TGTGCCAGCAGTTTCGTTAGCAATTACAATGAGCAGTTCTTC. Its translation is CASSFVSNYNEQFF. Using reference TRBV28 and TRBJ2-1 for the parts outside the CDR3, the full variable domain is DVKVTQSSRYLVKRTGEKVFLECVQDMDHENMFWYRQDPGLGLRLIYFSYDVKMKEKGDIPEGYSVSREKKERFSLILESASTNQTSMYLCASSFVSNYNEQFFGPGTRLTVL.